The entry that follows covers one TCR beta chain sequence. This clonotype was seen more than once but under ten times. Its antigen is unknown. One base away there is no much larger clone; base qualities are not given. Inclusive of the bounding cysteine and phenylalanine, the CDR3 is 14 residues long. CDR3 DNA only is kept here, 42 bases in frame from base 1. Trimming removed 6 bases from V and 0 bases from J, leaving 11 bases between the germline ends. Looking up the germline V gene (reference sequence) yields CDR1 LNHDA and CDR2 SQIVND. Library construction relied on RT-PCR. The sequencer listed for this sample is Illumina HiSeq 2500. The public reads were quality trimmed at Q25 with fastp and then assembled into clones with MiXCR by TCRdb, keeping productive beta chains. Each CDR3 protein gets just one entry, which takes the most common genes and DNA from the rows behind it. The sample profile shows 650,000 to 800,000 distinct CDR3 sequences; about 14% of them were found once. 5.5% to 8% of the sample belongs to the ten largest clones.

This sample is drawn from a study of response to subunit inactivated influenza vaccine (dated by TCRdb to 2017 to 2018). Broadly, across the study: The study used deep quantitative T cell receptor repertoire profiling to track responses to a trivalent subunit inactivated influenza vaccine.

Study-wide findings and limitations: The authors proposed that each seasonal influenza vaccination may bring in only a limited number of new T cells.

The rearrangement joined TRBV19 to TRBJ1-1, with a tentative D gene TRBD1 over 6 matching bases. The sample consisted of PBMCs from blood, taken approximately 15 days before vaccination. The sequence came from a man aged 50 or older who received an inactivated influenza vaccine. Donor details come from another sample of the same person, matched by shared clones. The CDR3 protein: CASRPTGVNTEAFF. The nucleotide sequence is given as TGTGCCAGTAGACCGACAGGAGTGAACACTGAAGCTTTCTTT. The full variable domain, completed from the reference TRBV19 and TRBJ1-1 proteins outside the CDR3, reads DGGITQSPKYLFRKEGQNVTLSCEQNLNHDAMYWYRQDPGQGLRLIYYSQIVNDFQKGDIAEGYSVSREKKESFPLTVTSAQKNPTAFYLCASRPTGVNTEAFFGQGTRLTVV.